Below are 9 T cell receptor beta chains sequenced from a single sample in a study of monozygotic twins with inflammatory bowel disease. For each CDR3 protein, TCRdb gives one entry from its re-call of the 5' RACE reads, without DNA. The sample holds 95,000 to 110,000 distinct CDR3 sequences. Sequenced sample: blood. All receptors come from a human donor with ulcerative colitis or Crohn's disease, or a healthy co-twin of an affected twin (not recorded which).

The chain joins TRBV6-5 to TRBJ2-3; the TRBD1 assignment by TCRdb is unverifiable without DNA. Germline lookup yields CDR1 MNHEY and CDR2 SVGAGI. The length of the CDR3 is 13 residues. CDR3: CASSYHREDTQYF.

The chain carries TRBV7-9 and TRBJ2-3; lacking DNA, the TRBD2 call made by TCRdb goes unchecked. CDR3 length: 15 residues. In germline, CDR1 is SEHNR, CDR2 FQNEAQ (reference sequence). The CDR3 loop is CASSNGAGSTDMQYF.

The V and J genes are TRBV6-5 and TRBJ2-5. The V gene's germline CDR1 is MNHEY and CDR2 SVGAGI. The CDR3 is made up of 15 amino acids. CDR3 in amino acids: CASSYSKRTQETQYF.

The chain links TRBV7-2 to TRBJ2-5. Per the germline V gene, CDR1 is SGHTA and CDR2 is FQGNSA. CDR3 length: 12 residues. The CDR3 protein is CASSLMRETQYF.

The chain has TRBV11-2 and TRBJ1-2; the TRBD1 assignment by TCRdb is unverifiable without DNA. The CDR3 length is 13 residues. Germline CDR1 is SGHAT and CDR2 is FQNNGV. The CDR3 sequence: CASSSGQIGGYTF.

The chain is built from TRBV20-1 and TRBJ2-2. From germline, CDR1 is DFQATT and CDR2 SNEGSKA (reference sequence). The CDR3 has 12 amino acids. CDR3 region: CSAREPNGELFF.

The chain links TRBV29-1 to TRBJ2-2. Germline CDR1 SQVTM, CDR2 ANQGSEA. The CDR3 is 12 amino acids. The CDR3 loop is CSVVDTSGELFF.

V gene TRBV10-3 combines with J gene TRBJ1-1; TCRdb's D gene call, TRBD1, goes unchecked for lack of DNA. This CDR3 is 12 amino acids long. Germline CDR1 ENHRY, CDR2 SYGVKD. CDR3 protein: CAISWGDTEAFF.

The CDR3 spells CASSEGRQSGGEETQYF. The V call is TRBV25-1, the J call TRBJ2-5; checking the TCRdb D call of TRBD2 is not possible without DNA. CDR3 length equals 17 residues. Germline V CDR1 and CDR2: MGHDK, SYGVNS.